Below, 20 T cell receptor beta chains from the same sample are listed, as sequenced in a study of blood T cell repertoires in COVID-19. Produced via immunoSEQ multiplex PCR; TCRdb's table is partial and in-frame only. Here the sample spans roughly 49,000 clones, over 70% being singletons. The sequenced sample consisted of peripheral blood. The receptors were gathered from a woman aged 80 or older with acute or convalescent COVID-19.

The rearrangement joins TRBV7-3 to TRBJ1-1; 10 positions match TRBD1. V trimming: 3 bases; J trimming: 3 bases; junction bases outside the gene matches: 7. This CDR3 has 16 residues. CDR1 SGHTA and CDR2 FQGTGA come from the germline V gene. CDR3 sequence reads: CASSFSAGTGDTEAFF. CDR3 coding DNA: TGTGCCAGCAGCTTCTCCGCCGGGACAGGGGACACTGAAGCTTTCTTT.

The chain joins TRBV19 to TRBJ1-5, with TRBD1 identical over 8 bases. V shed 8 bases and J 0 bases; nucleotides not matched to a gene: 9. CDR1 and CDR2 (germline): LNHDA, SQIVND (reference sequence). CDR3 length equals 16 residues. The chain's CDR3 is CASLGGQAYSNQPQHF. CDR3 DNA sequence: TGTGCCAGTCTAGGGGGACAGGCATATAGCAATCAGCCCCAGCATTTT.

This chain connects TRBV7-3 to TRBJ2-5; 9 positions match TRBD1. This CDR3 comprises 13 residues. After removal of 5 bases from V and 4 bases from J, the junction contained 2 bases not matched to a gene. Germline V CDR1 and CDR2: SGHTA, FQGTGA. The CDR3 loop is CASSATGGETQYF. The CDR3 DNA is TGTGCCAGCAGCGCGACAGGGGGAGAGACCCAGTACTTC.

The chain combines TRBV6-6 with TRBJ1-1, with 8 bases matching TRBD1. The trim removed 8 bases at V and 6 bases at J, leaving 14 bases unmatched. In germline, CDR1 is MNHNY, CDR2 SVGAGI (reference sequence). The CDR3 extends over 15 amino acids. CDR3 sequence reads: CASSTLGQGKPEAFF. For the CDR3, the DNA is TGTGCCAGCTCGACTTTAGGACAGGGTAAACCTGAAGCTTTCTTT.

The gene calls are TRBV5-1 and TRBJ2-3, with D possibly being TRBD2 (6 bases). V was shortened by 1 base and J by 2 bases, with 11 bases between the two germline ends. This CDR3 is built from 15 residues. CDR1 and CDR2 from the germline V gene are SGHRS and YFSETQ. The CDR3 here is CASSLMGLDTDTQYF. DNA of the CDR3: TGCGCCAGCAGCTTGATGGGACTCGACACAGATACGCAGTATTTT.

The DNA of the CDR3 is TGCAGTGCTAGTGGGCGGGGGGAACCCTCCCTTAACAATGAGCAGTTCTTC. Translating it yields CSASGRGEPSLNNEQFF. The chain employs TRBV20-1 and TRBJ2-1; 8 nucleotides line up with TRBD2. Germline V lookup: CDR1 DFQATT, CDR2 SNEGSKA (reference sequence). The V gene end was trimmed by 3 bases and the J gene end by 5 bases; junction bases not matched to a gene: 15. The CDR3 consists of 17 residues.

V is TRBV10-3 and J is TRBJ2-7; TRBD2 matches 7 bases. Trimming cost V 3 bases and J 0 bases; bases outside gene matches: 5. Germline V CDR1 and CDR2: ENHRY, SYGVKD. This CDR3 has 15 amino acids. CDR3 sequence (DNA): TGTGCCATCAGTGACAACGGGGGGTTCTCCTACGAGCAGTACTTC. Translation: CAISDNGGFSYEQYF.

This chain links TRBV3-1 (or the pseudogene TRBV3-2) with TRBJ2-5; 8 positions agree with TRBD2. Per germline, CDR1 LGHDT and CDR2 YNNKEL (reference sequence). This CDR3 is 16 amino acids long. With 4 bases clipped from V and 1 base from J, the junction kept 8 bases outside the gene matches. The CDR3 protein is CASSPKWRGVQETQYF. In DNA, the CDR3 is TGTGCCAGCAGCCCGAAGTGGCGGGGGGTCCAAGAGACCCAGTACTTC.

The CDR3 region has the DNA TGTGCCAGCAGTTACAGAACAACCTCCTATAATTCACCCCTCCACTTT. Translated: CASSYRTTSYNSPLHF. The chain recombines TRBV6-5 with TRBJ1-6; no reliable D call. The CDR3 contains 16 residues. V was shortened by 2 bases and J by 0 bases, with 8 bases between the two germline ends. Germline CDR1 MNHEY, CDR2 SVGAGI.

The rearrangement links TRBV11-2 to TRBJ1-2; tentative D call: TRBD1 (5 bases). V dropped 3 bases and J dropped 4 bases, with 12 bases sitting between them. Per germline, CDR1 SGHAT and CDR2 FQNNGV. The CDR3 length is 14 residues. CDR3 DNA: TGTGCCAGCAGCTTTGGGGTCGGGGGCTATGGCTACACCTTC. Translated, it gives CASSFGVGGYGYTF. Looking up the rest from reference TRBV11-2 and TRBJ1-2 gives the full variable domain: EAGVAQSPRYKIIEKRQSVAFWCNPISGHATLYWYQQILGQGPKLLIQFQNNGVVDDSQLPKDRFSAERLKGVDSTLKIQPAKLEDSAVYLCASSFGVGGYGYTFGSGTRLTVV.

CDR3 amino acids: CASSDTGARGNTEAFF. The CDR3, as DNA: TGTGCCAGCAGTGATACAGGGGCGCGGGGGAACACTGAAGCTTTCTTT. This chain uses TRBV6-1 with TRBJ1-1; 7 bases fit TRBD1. The CDR3 consists of 16 residues. CDR1 and CDR2 from the germline V gene are MNHNS and SASEGT. V dropped 3 bases and J dropped 1; count of bases not matched to a gene: 8.

The chain combines TRBV7-6 with TRBJ1-4, with D possibly matching TRBD1 (6 bases). The CDR3 is 15 amino acids. Trimming removed 5 bases at V and 3 bases at J, with 13 bases between. Germline-derived CDR1 and CDR2 are SGHVS and FNYEAQ. CDR3 amino acids: CASSVDRRSNEKLFF. The CDR3 DNA is TGTGCCAGCAGCGTCGACAGGCGATCTAATGAAAAACTGTTTTTT.

The rearrangement uses TRBV7-2 and TRBJ2-7, with TRBD2 matching 11 bases. Trimming removed 3 bases from V and 4 bases from J; junction bases left unmatched: 8. This CDR3 has 16 amino acids. Germline V lookup: CDR1 SGHTA, CDR2 FQGNSA. The DNA of the CDR3 is TGTGCCAGCAGCTTGCAGGGTACTAGCGGGGGTTACGAGCAGTACTTC. This sequence encodes CASSLQGTSGGYEQYF.

The V and J genes are TRBV6-6 and TRBJ2-3; weak D call: TRBD2 (6 bases). Germline V gives CDR1 MNHNY, CDR2 SVGAGI (reference sequence). V was pared by 6 bases and J by 5 bases, with 15 bases between. CDR3 length equals 14 residues. This CDR3 reads CASSRGASGDTQYF. The CDR3 nucleotides are TGTGCCAGCAGCCGCGGGGCGTCCGGAGATACGCAGTATTTT.

This chain links TRBV5-4 with TRBJ2-1, with TRBD2 matching 12 bases. J lost 9 bases, V lost 0 bases, and 7 bases had no gene match. Germline V lookup: CDR1 SGHNT, CDR2 YYREEE (reference sequence). This CDR3 comprises 16 residues. CDR3: CASSLAASGGAGEQFF. The CDR3 DNA reads as TGTGCCAGCAGCTTGGCGGCTAGCGGGGGGGCCGGTGAGCAGTTCTTC.

The chain has TRBV27 and TRBJ2-3; D might be TRBD2 (6 bases). The CDR3 runs 16 residues. The V and J ends lost 6 bases and 0 bases respectively, with 16 bases between them. CDR1 is MNHEY and CDR2 is SMNVEV in the germline V gene (reference sequence). DNA for the CDR3: TGTGCCAGCAGACCGGGAGTTGACCCTAGCACAGATACGCAGTATTTT. This encodes CASRPGVDPSTDTQYF.

The V call is TRBV5-1, the J call TRBJ1-1; the D gene is possibly TRBD1 (5 bases). Germline assignment: CDR1 SGHRS and CDR2 YFSETQ. The V end lost 4 bases, the J end lost 1 base, and 14 bases lay between the germline ends. The CDR3 totals 15 residues. This CDR3 is CASSPGGFTNTEAFF. DNA of the CDR3: TGCGCCAGCAGCCCGGGGGGGTTTACGAACACTGAAGCTTTCTTT. Full variable domain (missing parts from reference TRBV5-1 and TRBJ1-1): KAGVTQTPRYLIKTRGQQVTLSCSPISGHRSVSWYQQTPGQGLQFLFEYFSETQRNKGNFPGRFSGRQFSNSRSEMNVSTLELGDSALYLCASSPGGFTNTEAFFGQGTRLTVV.

The V and J genes are TRBV5-1 and TRBJ1-2, with 9 bases identical to TRBD1. The V segment lost 4 bases and the J segment 4 bases; nucleotides outside the gene matches: 11. CDR1 and CDR2 from the germline V gene are SGHRS and YFSETQ. The CDR3 extends over 16 amino acids. CDR3 coding DNA: TGCGCCAGCAGCCTCGAGACAGGGGGTCGGTCCTATGGCTACACCTTC. This gives the protein CASSLETGGRSYGYTF.

The V and J genes are TRBV6-5 and TRBJ1-1, with D maybe TRBD1 (5 bases). Trimming cost V 6 bases and J 4 bases, with 9 bases left between them. The CDR3 is 12 amino acids. The germline V gene encodes CDR1 MNHEY and CDR2 SVGAGI. In DNA, the CDR3 is TGTGCCAGCAGGGGGGGAGGCACTGAAGCTTTCTTT. Protein sequence: CASRGGGTEAFF.

The sample holds a few counts of this clone. The chain links TRBV30 to TRBJ1-2, with 9 bases lining up with TRBD1. This CDR3 contains 14 residues. Trimming took 3 bases from V and 8 from J; bases not matched to a gene: 10. CDR1 and CDR2 (germline): GTSNPN, SVGIG (reference sequence). For the CDR3, the DNA is TGTGCCTGGAGCAGAGACAGGGGGAGACACGGCTACACCTTC. The encoded protein is CAWSRDRGRHGYTF.